This record covers a single T cell receptor (beta chain). The antigen remains undetermined. Use of 60 Vbeta and 13 Jbeta primers characterized the PCR. Using immunoSEQ multiplex PCR, the repertoire was profiled, and TCRdb retains in-frame clones only, with some absent. The sample holds about 94,000 clones, 50% to 80% seen once. The data were taken from a study of cytomegalovirus exposure and HLA in healthy donors. Notes on the study in general: Most TCR beta V segments were productive about 87% or about 30% of the time in an earlier analysis. An analysis that was carried out later associated 16,951 TCR beta sequences with HLA alleles at 0.05 false discovery rate.

This CDR3 comprises 16 residues. Trimming cost V 6 bases and J 1 base; bases outside gene matches: 10. From germline, CDR1 is KGHSH and CDR2 LQKENI. The receptor was isolated from a young man in good health and CMV-seronegative. The rearrangement links TRBV18 to TRBJ2-7; TRBD1 matches at 9 bases. Sequencing was done on a sample of PBMCs. The CDR3 DNA sequence: TGTGCCAGCTCCCAAACACAGGGGGCGGGATCCTACGAGCAGTACTTC. This sequence encodes CASSQTQGAGSYEQYF.